This entry lists 5 T cell receptor beta chains sequenced from one sample in a study of blood T cell repertoires in COVID-19. Measured with immunoSEQ multiplex PCR; TCRdb has only the in-frame clones, and not every one. This table holds 250,000 to 300,000 clones, about 88% found once. The sample was peripheral blood. These receptors originate from a woman aged 60 to 75 with acute or convalescent COVID-19.

V gene TRBV7-2 combines with J gene TRBJ1-6, with TRBD1 identical over 9 bases. This CDR3 is built from 15 residues. CDR1 and CDR2 from the germline V gene are SGHTA and FQGNSA. Losses at the gene ends were 4 bases for V and 6 bases for J; bases not matched to a gene: 4. CDR3 sequence reads: CASSSEDRGNSPLHF. CDR3 in DNA: TGTGCCAGCAGCTCCGAGGACAGGGGTAATTCACCCCTCCACTTT.

The rearrangement uses TRBV11-2 and TRBJ1-1, with 8 bases identical to TRBD1. J gave up 4 bases and V 4 bases, and 8 bases lay outside the gene matches. The length of the CDR3 is 15 residues. Germline CDR1 is SGHAT and CDR2 is FQNNGV. Written as DNA, the CDR3 is TGTGCCAGCAGCTCACGACAGGGGAGTGGCACTGAAGCTTTCTTT. Its protein product is CASSSRQGSGTEAFF.

This rearrangement joins TRBV3-1 (or the pseudogene TRBV3-2) to TRBJ2-1; 7 bases are shared with TRBD1. CDR3 size: 16 residues. V dropped 3 bases and J dropped 4; count of bases not matched to a gene: 9. Germline V gene data show CDR1 as LGHDT and CDR2 as YNNKEL (reference sequence). The CDR3 sequence is CASSQYSGGAYNEQFF. CDR3 nucleotide sequence: TGTGCCAGCAGCCAGTACTCAGGGGGAGCATACAATGAGCAGTTCTTC.

This chain connects TRBV6-1 to TRBJ1-2; 8 bases match TRBD1. This CDR3 has 14 amino acids. Germline CDR1 reads MNHNS; CDR2 reads SASEGT. The V gene end was trimmed by 2 bases and the J gene end by 8 bases; junction bases not matched to a gene: 7. CDR3 protein: CASSERTGFIGYTF. The DNA of the CDR3 is TGTGCCAGCAGTGAACGGACAGGGTTCATAGGCTACACCTTC.

Only a few counts were recorded for this clone. The chain combines TRBV29-1 with TRBJ1-5, with a tentative D call TRBD1 (6 bases). V was shortened by 5 bases and J by 5 bases, with 10 bases between the two germline ends. Germline lookup yields CDR1 SQVTM and CDR2 ANQGSEA. The CDR3 spans 12 residues. The CDR3 sequence: CSVWEGDQPQHF. Here the CDR3 DNA reads TGCAGCGTTTGGGAGGGGGATCAGCCCCAGCATTTT.